The T cell receptor beta chain under discussion was sequenced for a study of regulatory T cells in long-lasting Graves disease. Study-wide context: In persistent Graves' disease, antithyroid drugs had been taken for over 5 years and TSH receptor antibodies stayed positive. Study-level points and caveats: Persistent disease exhibited a predilection for TRBV28, TRBJ1-2 and TRBJ2-5.

Relying on iRepertoire HTBI primers and Arm-PCR of CDR3 regions, the team built TCR beta libraries. Authors' methods: From all samples, identification returned 14 TRBJ and approximately 67 TRBV segments. From the multiplex PCR reads, TCRdb called clonotypes with MiXCR, one entry per CDR3 protein. The V and J calls, along with clone size, are taken from TCRdb and not from the paper's own processing. The table shows roughly 500,000 distinct CDR3 sequences, with under 25% occurring only once. Time point specified: persistent/refractory GD, antithyroid drugs over 5 years with positive TRAb. The TCR library was prepared using RNA isolated from PBMCs. In each case, Graves' disease was diagnosed per American Thyroid Association guidelines. The germline CDR1 and CDR2 sequences are SGHAT and FQNNGV. There are 15 residues in the CDR3. V was trimmed by 6 bases and J by 4 bases, leaving 18 bases between them. This clonotype has at least ten counts. The antigen is undetermined.

The chain joins TRBV11-2 to TRBJ1-1; maybe TRBD1 (5 bases). The clonotype originates from a female donor with Graves disease. This specimen consisted of peripheral blood mononuclear cells (PBMCs), obtained when the disease was refractory, from a patient treated with antithyroid drugs. This CDR3 reads CASRPIQGRATEAFF. The CDR3 DNA reads TGTGCCAGCAGGCCAATTCAGGGTAGGGCCACTGAAGCTTTCTTT. Together with reference TRBV11-2 and TRBJ1-1, the CDR3 gives the full variable domain: EAGVAQSPRYKIIEKRQSVAFWCNPISGHATLYWYQQILGQGPKLLIQFQNNGVVDDSQLPKDRFSAERLKGVDSTLKIQPAKLEDSAVYLCASRPIQGRATEAFFGQGTRLTVV.